A selection of T cell receptor beta chains follows, all from one sample in a study of T cell repertoires in cytomegalovirus infection. TCRdb itself ran the reads through MiXCR, one entry per CDR3 protein. The sample includes 450,000 to 650,000 distinct CDR3 sequences, approximately 26% of them seen just once. The source material was PBMCs. Receptors were obtained from a human donor in good health (CMV status not recorded). Some clones in this sample may be carry-over from other donors' samples. Both conserved end residues are part of each CDR3. The order of the fields is V gene, J gene, clone size, D gene, CDR3 DNA, CDR3 protein. The D gene is left open where the match is weak. Clone sizes are given selectively: once, few, many, or a class where the clone is expanded.

TRBV7-2	TRBJ2-1	many	TRBD2	TGTGCCAGCAGCTGGACTAGCGGGAGTACTAATGAGCAGTTCTTC	CASSWTSGSTNEQFF
TRBV7-3	TRBJ2-1	NA	NA	TGTGCCAGCAGCTTAACTCGGTTTAGCGGAGAGCAGTTCTTC	CASSLTRFSGEQFF
TRBV7-9	TRBJ2-7	few	NA	TGTGCCAGCAGCGCGAGGGCCGCCGCCTACGAGCAGTACTTC	CASSARAAAYEQYF
TRBV11-3	TRBJ1-1	many	NA	TGTGCCAGCAGCTTACCTCCGATGAACACTGAAGCTTTCTTT	CASSLPPMNTEAFF
TRBV19	TRBJ1-5	NA	NA	TGTGCCAGTAGTATTACAGCGAGGGGGTACAATCAGCCCCAGCATTTT	CASSITARGYNQPQHF
TRBV7-2	TRBJ2-5	many	TRBD2	TGTGCCAGCAGCTTTACGGGAGGAGGGACCCAGTACTTC	CASSFTGGGTQYF
TRBV11-2	TRBJ1-1	NA	TRBD1	TGTGCCAGCAGCTTTCGACAGGGAGGGAACACTGAAGCTTTCTTT	CASSFRQGGNTEAFF
TRBV7-9	TRBJ2-3	few	NA	TGTGCCAGCAGCTCCCAGCGGCGCACAGATACGCAGTATTTT	CASSSQRRTDTQYF
TRBV5-6	TRBJ1-1	NA	TRBD1	TGTGCCAGCACCCCGCCCTTGGGACAGGGCATCACTGAAGCTTTCTTT	CASTPPLGQGITEAFF
TRBV15	TRBJ1-1	few	NA	TGTGCCACCAGCAGACCGTCCCAGGGTGACGGGACTGAAGCTTTCTTT	CATSRPSQGDGTEAFF
TRBV12-3/TRBV12-4	TRBJ2-1	NA	TRBD2	TGTGCCAGCAGTTTCCCGGGACTAGCGGGAAAGGAAGAGCAGTTCTTC	CASSFPGLAGKEEQFF
TRBV6-1	TRBJ1-1	many	TRBD1	TGTGCCAGCACTCCACTCGCCGGGACAGCCGGAACTGAAGCTTTCTTT	CASTPLAGTAGTEAFF
TRBV7-9	TRBJ2-1	many	TRBD2	TGTGCCAGCAGCTCAATCTTAGCGGGAGCGTACAATGAGCAGTTCTTC	CASSSILAGAYNEQFF
TRBV7-2	TRBJ1-6	many	NA	TGTGCCAGCAGCTTCTGGGGGCTGAATTCACCCCTCCACTTT	CASSFWGLNSPLHF
TRBV6-5	TRBJ2-1	few	TRBD2	TGTGCCAGCGGGGGGGGAGGGTCGGGTTCCTCCCCCGGGTTCTTC	CASGGGGSGSSPGFF
TRBV6-5	TRBJ1-6	NA	NA	TGTGCCAGCAGTTACTCCGAAAATTCACCCCTCCACTTT	CASSYSENSPLHF
TRBV4-1	TRBJ1-2	few	TRBD1	TGCGCCAGCGGGACAGGGCAGTCTGGCGGCTACACCTTC	CASGTGQSGGYTF
TRBV7-2	TRBJ2-1	many	TRBD2	TGTGCCAGCAGCTCCCTCCAGGGACTAGCGGGCTCCTACAATGAGCAGTTCTTC	CASSSLQGLAGSYNEQFF
TRBV7-9	TRBJ2-1	many	TRBD1	TGTGCCAGCAGCTTGGGGGACAGGGGCCATGAGCAGTTCTTC	CASSLGDRGHEQFF
TRBV19	TRBJ2-7	once	NA	TGTGCCAGTAGTAGTCACGACAGCACCTACGAGCAGTACTTC	CASSSHDSTYEQYF
TRBV19	TRBJ2-1	few	TRBD2	TGTGCCAGTAGTATGGGACTAGCGGGGAGCTTACCACAGTTCTTC	CASSMGLAGSLPQFF
TRBV29-1	TRBJ2-1	NA	TRBD2	TGCAGTCAGGTCCGACTAGCGGGAGGCTACAATGAGCAGTTCTTC	CSQVRLAGGYNEQFF
TRBV7-6	TRBJ2-3	few	TRBD2	TGTGCCAGCAGCCCAAGCGGGGAGAATACGCAGTATTTT	CASSPSGENTQYF
TRBV28	TRBJ1-4	few	TRBD1	TGTGCCCATAGGGGGCTCTCAACTAATGAAAAACTGTTTTTT	CAHRGLSTNEKLFF